This T cell receptor beta chain was found in a study of vaccination effects on CD4 cells after COVID-19. The wider study: Sampling occurred a median 72 days post second dose, range 14 to 241.

V was trimmed by 4 bases and J by 6 bases, leaving 20 bases between them. The CDR3 loop spans 16 amino acids. CDR1 and CDR2 (germline): SGHRS, YFSETQ. Antigen-specific CD4+ T cells expanded by the ViraFEST assay with viral peptide pools were then sequenced. The authors isolated CD4+ T cells after around 11 days of culture. The cohort was immunized with two doses of either the BNT162b2 or mRNA-1273 vaccine. Assay used: immunoSEQ multiplex PCR; TCRdb lists only in-frame clones, some missing. The sample has fewer than 90,000 clones; 60% to 80% are singletons. With regard to this clone: The antigen is undetermined.

The clonotype was recovered from a human donor who received a COVID-19 vaccine. The sample here was CD4+ T cells from PBMCs cultured with HCoV-OC43 spike peptides, taken after COVID-19 vaccination. Subset here: HCoV-OC43 spike overlapping peptide pool stimulation. The rearrangement uses TRBV5-1 and TRBJ2-1; D is tentatively TRBD1 or TRBD2 (5 bases each). In nucleotides, the CDR3 is TGCGCCAGCAGCGGCTCGTGGGGGTTGGATTTCAATGAGCAGTTCTTC. Translating gives CASSGSWGLDFNEQFF. The full variable domain, completed using reference TRBV5-1 and TRBJ2-1, is KAGVTQTPRYLIKTRGQQVTLSCSPISGHRSVSWYQQTPGQGLQFLFEYFSETQRNKGNFPGRFSGRQFSNSRSEMNVSTLELGDSALYLCASSGSWGLDFNEQFFGPGTRLTVL.